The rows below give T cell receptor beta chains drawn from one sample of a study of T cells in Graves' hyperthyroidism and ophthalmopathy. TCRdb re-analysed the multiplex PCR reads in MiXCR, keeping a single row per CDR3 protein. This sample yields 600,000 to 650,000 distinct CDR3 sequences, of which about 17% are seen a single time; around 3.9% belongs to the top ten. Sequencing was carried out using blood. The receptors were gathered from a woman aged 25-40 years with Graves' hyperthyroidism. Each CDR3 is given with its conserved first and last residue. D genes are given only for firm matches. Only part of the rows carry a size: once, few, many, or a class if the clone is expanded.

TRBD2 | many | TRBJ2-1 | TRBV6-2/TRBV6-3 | TGTGCCAGCAGCCTCGGGGGGGGCTACTCCCATCTCTACAATGAGCAGTTCTTC | CASSLGGGYSHLYNEQFF
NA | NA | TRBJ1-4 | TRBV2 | TGTGCCAGCAGTACCGCGGAGGTCGAGGGTGAAAAACTGTTTTTT | CASSTAEVEGEKLFF
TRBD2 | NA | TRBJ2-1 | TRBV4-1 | TGCGCCAGCAGCCAAGGGGATAGGGGAGTAGCGGGGGTGAATGAGCAGTTCTTC | CASSQGDRGVAGVNEQFF
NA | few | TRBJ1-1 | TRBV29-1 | TGCAGCGTCGGCAGGAACACTGAAGCTTTCTTT | CSVGRNTEAFF
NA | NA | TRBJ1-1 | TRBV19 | TGTGCCAGTAGAAGAGCAGGGGTCGCTGAAGCTTTCTTT | CASRRAGVAEAFF
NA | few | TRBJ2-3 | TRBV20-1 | TGCAGTGCCATTCTTCCTCCGCAGTATTTT | CSAILPPQYF
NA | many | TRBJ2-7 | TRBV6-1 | TGTGCCAGCAGTGAACAGGGGACCTCCTACGAGCAGTACTTC | CASSEQGTSYEQYF
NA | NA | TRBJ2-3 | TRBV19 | TGTGCCAGTAGTATAGTTGCGGATACAGATACGCAGTATTTT | CASSIVADTDTQYF
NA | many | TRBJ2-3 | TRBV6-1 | TGTGCCAGCAGTGGGGGTGCCACAGATACGCAGTATTTT | CASSGGATDTQYF
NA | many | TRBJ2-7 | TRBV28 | TGTGCCAGCAACCTGGACAGGGCTCAAGGACTAGCCGCCGGAGAGCAGTACTTC | CASNLDRAQGLAAGEQYF
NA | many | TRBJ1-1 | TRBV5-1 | TGCGCCAGCAGCTTGGGGGGGGGAACCACTGAAGCTTTCTTT | CASSLGGGTTEAFF
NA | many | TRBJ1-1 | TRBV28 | TGTGCCAGCAGTTCCGACGGGGCTGAAGCTTTCTTT | CASSSDGAEAFF
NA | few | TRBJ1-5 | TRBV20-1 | TGCAGTGCTCGGAAAACCCAGACTCAGCTCACATATAGCAATCAGCCCCAGCATTTT | CSARKTQTQLTYSNQPQHF
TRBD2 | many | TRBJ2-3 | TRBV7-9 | TGTGCCAGCAGCCGCGGGACTAGCGGAGTCCCCGGCACAGATACGCAGTATTTT | CASSRGTSGVPGTDTQYF
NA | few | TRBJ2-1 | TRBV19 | TGTGCCAGTAATCCAGGGCGGGTCAGTAGAAATGAGCAGTTCTTC | CASNPGRVSRNEQFF
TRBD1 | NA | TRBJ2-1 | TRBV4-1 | TGCGCCAGCAGCCGTCAGGGGGTAAGCTTGTTTTACAATGAGCAGTTCTTC | CASSRQGVSLFYNEQFF
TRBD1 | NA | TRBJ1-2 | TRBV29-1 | TGCAGCGTTACCTGGGACAGGGAGGACTATGGCTACACCTTC | CSVTWDREDYGYTF
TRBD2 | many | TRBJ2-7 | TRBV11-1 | TGTGCCAGCAGCTTTGCGACTAGCGACTACGAGCAGTACTTC | CASSFATSDYEQYF
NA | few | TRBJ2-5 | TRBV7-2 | TGTGCCAGCAGCCCCGAGGGGTACGGAGAGACCCAGTACTTC | CASSPEGYGETQYF
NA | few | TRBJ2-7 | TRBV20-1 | TGCAGTGCTACCCCCCACGACTTCCTCTCCTACGAGCAGTACTTC | CSATPHDFLSYEQYF
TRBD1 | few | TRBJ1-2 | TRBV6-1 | TGTGCCAGCAGTGAAATCATGTCGGGACAGGGGGATCGGGGCTACACCTTC | CASSEIMSGQGDRGYTF
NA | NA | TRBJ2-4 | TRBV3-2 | TGTGCCAGCAGCCATAAGGACAGGGGAGAAACCAAAAACATTCAGTACTTC | CASSHKDRGETKNIQYF
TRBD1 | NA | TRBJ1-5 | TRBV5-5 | TGTGCCAGCAGCTTTCAACAGGGGGCACGGAGCAATCAGCCCCAGCATTTT | CASSFQQGARSNQPQHF
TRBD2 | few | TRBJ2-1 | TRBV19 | TGTGCCAGTAGTATCAAGCGGGAGAGACACAATGAGCAGTTCTTC | CASSIKRERHNEQFF
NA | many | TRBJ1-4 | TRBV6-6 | TGTGCCAGCAGTTACCGACTGGGGGAAAAACTGTTTTTT | CASSYRLGEKLFF
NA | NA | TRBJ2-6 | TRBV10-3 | TGTGCCATCGGTCCAGGACTAATCTCTGGGGCCAACGTCCTGACTTTC | CAIGPGLISGANVLTF
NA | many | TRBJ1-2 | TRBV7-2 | TGTGCCAGCAGCTTTCAGTTGAACTATGGCTACACCTTC | CASSFQLNYGYTF
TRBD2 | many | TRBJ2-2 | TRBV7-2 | TGTGCCGCCTCGGGACTAGCCGGCGGGGAGCTGTTTTTT | CAASGLAGGELFF
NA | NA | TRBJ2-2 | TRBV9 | TGTGCCAGCAGCGTAGGGAGTCCCGGGGAGCTGTTTTTT | CASSVGSPGELFF
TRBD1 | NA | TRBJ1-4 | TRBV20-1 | TGCAGTGCTAGGACAGGGGAGGGCTTAGAAAAACTGTTTTTT | CSARTGEGLEKLFF
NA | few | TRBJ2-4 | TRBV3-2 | TGTGCCAGCAGCCAAGATCCCTTGAGGGGAAACCTAGCCAAAAACATTCAGTACTTC | CASSQDPLRGNLAKNIQYF
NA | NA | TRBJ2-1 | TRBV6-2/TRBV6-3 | TGTGCCAGCAGTTGGGGCACGGGGCCTGGGGGCAATGAGCAGTTCTTC | CASSWGTGPGGNEQFF
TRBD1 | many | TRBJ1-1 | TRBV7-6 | TGTGCCAGCAGCTTCGAGACAGGGGGCTTGGCTTTCTTT | CASSFETGGLAFF
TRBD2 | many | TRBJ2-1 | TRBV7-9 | TGTGCCAGCAGCTTAAGACTAGCGGGGAATGAGCAGTTCTTC | CASSLRLAGNEQFF
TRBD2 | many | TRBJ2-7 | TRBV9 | TGTGCCAGCAGCGGAAAAGCGGGAGGGCCGGGGTTAGAGCAGTACTTC | CASSGKAGGPGLEQYF
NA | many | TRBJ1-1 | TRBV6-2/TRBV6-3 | TGTGCCAGCAGTTACCGGGACAAAATGAACACTGAAGCTTTCTTT | CASSYRDKMNTEAFF
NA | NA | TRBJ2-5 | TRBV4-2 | TGTGCCAGCAGCCAAGGGGCTGGGGAGACCCAGTACTTC | CASSQGAGETQYF
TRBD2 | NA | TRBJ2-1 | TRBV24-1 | TGTGCCACCAGTGAAATTAGCGGGAGAGGTATTGAGCAGTTCTTC | CATSEISGRGIEQFF
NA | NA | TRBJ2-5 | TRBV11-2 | TGTGCCAGCAGCCAAGGGCGTAAAGAGACCCAGTACTTC | CASSQGRKETQYF
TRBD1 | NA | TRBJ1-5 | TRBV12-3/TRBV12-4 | TGTGCCAGCAGCTCCGGGACAGGGAGGGTCAATCAGCCCCAGCATTTT | CASSSGTGRVNQPQHF
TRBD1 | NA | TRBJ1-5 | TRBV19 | TGTGCCAGTAGTCCGGGACAGGGAGTGGGCAATCAGCTCCAGCATTTT | CASSPGQGVGNQLQHF
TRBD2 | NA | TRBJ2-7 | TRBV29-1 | TGCAGCGTTCGGACTAGCGGGAGGATCGACGAGCAGTACTTC | CSVRTSGRIDEQYF
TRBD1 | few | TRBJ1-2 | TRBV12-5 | TGTGCTAGTGGTTTGGTCTCAGGGGGAGGCTACACCTTC | CASGLVSGGGYTF
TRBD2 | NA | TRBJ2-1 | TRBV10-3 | TGTGCCATCAGTGAGTCGACAAAACTAGCGGGAGAACTCAATGAGCAGTTCTTC | CAISESTKLAGELNEQFF
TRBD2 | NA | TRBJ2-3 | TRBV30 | TGTGCCTGGAGTGTGAAGCGGGGCAACACAGATACGCAGTATTTT | CAWSVKRGNTDTQYF
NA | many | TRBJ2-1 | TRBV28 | TGTGCCAGCAGTCCCCCACGACCATCCTACAATGAGCAGTTCTTC | CASSPPRPSYNEQFF
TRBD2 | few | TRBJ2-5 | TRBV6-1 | TGTGCCAGCAGTACAGGAGCGGGAGGGCCAGAGACCCAGTACTTC | CASSTGAGGPETQYF
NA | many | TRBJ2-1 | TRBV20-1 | TGCAGTGCTCGGGTAACCGGGAGCCTCTACAATGAGCAGTTCTTC | CSARVTGSLYNEQFF